This T cell receptor beta chain comes out of a study of response to subunit inactivated influenza vaccine. Overall study findings and caveats: It was suggested by the authors that few new T cells are recruited by each seasonal influenza vaccination.

TCRdb reprocessed the RT-PCR reads with MiXCR, giving one entry per CDR3 protein. The data hold 500,000 to 600,000 distinct CDR3 sequences, with approximately 16% observed a single time. With V trimmed by 2 bases and J by 2 bases, 16 bases remained unmatched. The CDR3 has 18 amino acids. CDR1 and CDR2 from the germline V gene are DFQATT and SNEGSKA (reference sequence). This clonotype was observed a handful of times. Antigen unknown. The sequencing used CD4+ T cells sorted from PBMCs, collected about 24 months after vaccination. The chain employs TRBV20-1 and TRBJ2-3, with 7 bases aligning to TRBD1. The source is a man aged 50 to 75 who received an inactivated influenza vaccine. CDR3 DNA sequence: TGCAGTGCTAGACTTACCGGCTCACTCGGGACAGTCACAGATACGCAGTATTTT. Its protein product is CSARLTGSLGTVTDTQYF.